Below are 21 T cell receptor beta chains sequenced from a single sample in a study of CD8 T cells in Susac syndrome. Random hexamers primed reverse transcription of about 0.5 to 1 ug RNA. TCRdb ran MiXCR on the immunoSEQ multiplex PCR reads and lists one entry per CDR3 protein. The sample carries around 170,000 distinct CDR3 sequences, around 96% recorded once. Sequencing was performed on CD8+ T cells from PBMCs. These receptors all come from a human donor with multiple sclerosis.

This chain connects TRBV3-1 to TRBJ2-1, with 9 bases fitting TRBD1. The V gene's germline CDR1 is LGHDT and CDR2 YNNKEL (reference sequence). This CDR3 has 18 amino acids. The V segment lost 0 bases and the J segment 6 bases; nucleotides outside the gene matches: 12. CDR3 sequence (DNA): TGTGCCAGCAGCCAAGAAGTTAGTCGGGACAGGGACTCCAATGAGCAGTTCTTC. It is translated as CASSQEVSRDRDSNEQFF.

This clonotype appeared once. The V call is TRBV20-1, the J call TRBJ2-7; 10 bases align to TRBD2. The V and J ends lost 6 bases and 2 bases, in that order; junction bases with no gene match: 7. The germline V gene has CDR1 DFQATT and CDR2 SNEGSKA (reference sequence). The length of the CDR3 is 14 residues. CDR3 sequence: CSATPSGSPYEQYF. DNA for the CDR3: TGCAGTGCCACCCCTAGCGGGAGCCCCTACGAGCAGTACTTC.

The V gene is TRBV7-9, the J gene TRBJ1-2, with D uncertain. Between the trimmed V and J ends, which lost 4 bases and 5 bases, there was a span of 11 bases. The germline CDR1 and CDR2 sequences are SEHNR and FQNEAQ (reference sequence). The CDR3 length is 13 residues. As DNA, the CDR3 is TGTGCCAGCAGCTCGGACGAGGAGTATGGCTACACCTTC. Its translation is CASSSDEEYGYTF.

This chain connects TRBV2 to TRBJ2-3, with D unresolved. The V and J ends lost 5 bases and 1 base respectively, with 13 bases between them. The CDR3 is 15 amino acids. CDR1 is SNHLY, CDR2 FYNNEI, per germline. This CDR3 is CASSQSIPGTDTQYF. In nucleotides, the CDR3 is TGTGCCAGCAGTCAATCCATCCCGGGCACAGATACGCAGTATTTT.

The chain uses TRBV12-3 or TRBV12-4 and TRBJ2-1; D is ambiguous. V was cut by 8 bases and J by 4 bases, with 12 bases left in between. The length of the CDR3 is 13 residues. The CDR3 protein is CASLTEGYNEQFF. CDR3 nucleotides: TGTGCCAGCCTTACGGAAGGGTACAATGAGCAGTTCTTC.

The chain carries TRBV27 and TRBJ2-3; the D call may be TRBD1 or TRBD2 (5 bases each). Per the germline V gene, CDR1 is MNHEY and CDR2 is SMNVEV (reference sequence). V was cut by 5 bases and J by 4 bases, with 13 bases left in between. The CDR3 extends over 14 amino acids. The CDR3 DNA follows: TGTGCCAGCAGTCCCGGGACCAGATCAGATACGCAGTATTTT. It codes for CASSPGTRSDTQYF.

The chain links TRBV20-1 to TRBJ2-1, with TRBD2 matching over 8 bases. CDR1 DFQATT and CDR2 SNEGSKA come from the germline V gene (reference sequence). The CDR3 is 13 amino acids. Unmatched junction bases numbered 7, after V lost 5 bases and J lost 7 bases. CDR3 sequence (DNA): TGCAGTGCTTGGCGGGGGGACTCTAATGAGCAGTTCTTC. Translated, it gives CSAWRGDSNEQFF.

The chain couples TRBV25-1 to TRBJ2-1; D possibly corresponds to TRBD2 (6 bases). CDR1 is MGHDK and CDR2 is SYGVNS in the germline V gene. Trimming cost V 2 bases and J 6 bases, with 8 bases left between them. The CDR3 has 13 amino acids. CDR3 bases: TGTGCCAGCAGTGAAGGGACTTTCAATGAGCAGTTCTTC. Residues: CASSEGTFNEQFF.

V and J are TRBV28 and TRBJ1-1; D unresolved. This CDR3 comprises 14 residues. V lost 10 bases and J lost 5, with 20 bases in between. Germline V gives CDR1 MDHEN, CDR2 SYDVKM. The DNA for the CDR3 is TGTGCCACCGCTGAGTCAGGCGGAGCGACTGAAGCTTTCTTT. It encodes CATAESGGATEAFF.

The rearrangement uses TRBV20-1 and TRBJ2-5; D might be TRBD1 or TRBD2, each matching 5 bases. CDR1 and CDR2 (germline): DFQATT, SNEGSKA (reference sequence). The CDR3 loop spans 19 amino acids. V dropped 1 base and J dropped 3 bases, with 27 bases sitting between them. The CDR3 DNA reads TGCAGTGCTAGAGCTTGGCGACTACACAGGCCCCCTCACGAAGAGACCCAGTACTTC. Amino acids: CSARAWRLHRPPHEETQYF.

In this sample, this clonotype turned up once. The genes are TRBV29-1 and TRBJ1-2; maybe TRBD1 (6 bases). The length of the CDR3 is 11 residues. Per the germline V gene, CDR1 is SQVTM and CDR2 is ANQGSEA. Between the trimmed V and J ends, which lost 5 bases and 6 bases, there was a span of 10 bases. The CDR3 protein is CSVPQGHGYTF. Written as DNA, the CDR3 is TGCAGCGTTCCACAGGGACATGGCTACACCTTC.

The chain recombines TRBV30 with TRBJ1-1; D is unresolved. V was clipped by 2 bases and J by 2 bases, with 9 bases between them. In germline, CDR1 is GTSNPN, CDR2 SVGIG (reference sequence). The CDR3 totals 13 residues. CDR3 sequence reads: CAWSYGGNTEAFF. The CDR3, as DNA: TGTGCCTGGAGTTACGGTGGCAACACTGAAGCTTTCTTT.

The chain uses TRBV12-3 or TRBV12-4 and TRBJ2-1, with 9 nucleotides matching TRBD1. This CDR3 is built from 14 residues. V shed 10 bases, J shed 5 bases, and the junction held 9 bases outside the gene matches. The CDR3 DNA reads as TGTGCCACCAATGGACAGGGGCTTAACAATGAGCAGTTCTTC. Protein product: CATNGQGLNNEQFF.

The rearrangement links TRBV20-1 to TRBJ2-1, with TRBD1 matching over 7 bases. This CDR3 has 17 amino acids. Per the germline V gene, CDR1 is DFQATT and CDR2 is SNEGSKA (reference sequence). V gave up 0 bases and J gave up 0 bases; unmatched junction bases: 8. CDR3 sequence reads: CSARDLDRVSSYNEQFF. The CDR3 coding sequence is TGCAGTGCTAGAGACCTAGACAGGGTGAGCTCCTACAATGAGCAGTTCTTC.

This clonotype was observed a single time. The chain links TRBV27 to TRBJ2-1; D not resolved. V was shortened by 3 bases and J by 2 bases, with 8 bases between the two germline ends. This CDR3 is 14 amino acids long. Germline CDR1 is MNHEY and CDR2 is SMNVEV (reference sequence). DNA for the CDR3: TGTGCCAGCAGTTTGACCAGTACCTACAATGAGCAGTTCTTC. This sequence encodes CASSLTSTYNEQFF.

This chain links TRBV7-8 with TRBJ2-6; D is undetermined. Per germline, CDR1 SGHVS and CDR2 FQNEAQ. This CDR3 is built from 15 residues. V lost 4 bases and J 1 base, leaving 8 bases between the germline ends. The CDR3 nucleotides are TGTGCCAGCAGCTGGCCAACATCTGGGGCCAACGTCCTGACTTTC. It specifies CASSWPTSGANVLTF.

V is TRBV10-2 and J is TRBJ2-3; possible D gene TRBD2, 5 bases. V was shortened by 3 bases and J by 6 bases, with 19 bases between the two germline ends. Germline V gene sequence: CDR1 WSHSY, CDR2 SAAADI. This CDR3 has 16 residues. The CDR3 sequence is CASSEPSGLNGDTQYF. DNA of the CDR3: TGCGCCAGCAGTGAACCCAGCGGCCTTAATGGGGATACGCAGTATTTT.

The chain uses TRBV13 and TRBJ1-1; TRBD1 aligns across 7 bases. This CDR3 is built from 12 residues. V was pared by 6 bases and J by 7 bases, with 5 bases of the junction left unmatched. Germline CDR1 PRHDT, CDR2 FYEKMQ (reference sequence). The CDR3 loop is CASSPSGGEAFF. CDR3 bases: TGTGCCAGCAGTCCCTCAGGGGGTGAAGCTTTCTTT.

The chain joins TRBV11-2 to TRBJ2-1; a weak D match, TRBD1 (6 bases). Germline loops: CDR1 SGHAT, CDR2 FQNNGV. The length of the CDR3 is 17 residues. Trimming pared 0 bases from V and 0 bases from J, leaving 12 bases between. CDR3: CASSLDGGPSSYNEQFF. The CDR3 bases are TGTGCCAGCAGCTTAGATGGGGGCCCGAGCTCCTACAATGAGCAGTTCTTC. Supplemented by reference TRBV11-2 and TRBJ2-1, the full variable domain reads EAGVAQSPRYKIIEKRQSVAFWCNPISGHATLYWYQQILGQGPKLLIQFQNNGVVDDSQLPKDRFSAERLKGVDSTLKIQPAKLEDSAVYLCASSLDGGPSSYNEQFFGPGTRLTVL.

The chain is built from TRBV28 and TRBJ2-7; D could derive from TRBD1 or TRBD2 (5 bases each). CDR1 and CDR2 from the germline V gene are MDHEN and SYDVKM. This CDR3 contains 17 residues. V was shortened by 2 bases and J by 6 bases, with 23 bases between the two germline ends. CDR3 amino acids: CASSLPFPQGVFCEQYF. Here the CDR3 DNA reads TGTGCCAGCAGTTTACCCTTTCCCCAGGGAGTCTTCTGCGAGCAGTACTTC.

The J gene is TRBJ2-5, the V gene TRBV20-1; D gene unclear. The V end was cut by 6 bases, the J end by 7 bases, with 6 bases between. This CDR3 has 9 residues. Germline values: CDR1 DFQATT, CDR2 SNEGSKA (reference sequence). This CDR3 is CSAGRTQYF. DNA of the CDR3: TGCAGTGCCGGGCGGACCCAGTACTTC.